This T cell receptor beta chain was recovered during a study of cytomegalovirus exposure and HLA in healthy donors. Whole-study results and caveats: A later analysis linked a missense variant in DCLRE1C to the trimming of TCR beta V and J genes. At a 0.05 false discovery rate, a later analysis found over 15,000 TCR beta sequences to be associated with HLA alleles.

Per germline, CDR1 SGDLS and CDR2 YYNGEE. Trimming pared 6 bases from V and 3 bases from J, leaving 15 bases between. The CDR3 extends over 14 amino acids. Notes on this clone: Its antigen is as yet unknown.

The PCR employed 60 Vbeta primers together with 13 Jbeta primers. Here immunoSEQ multiplex PCR was the method, and the copy in TCRdb shows in-frame clones only, minus some. The sample shows about 250,000 clones, around 80% of them seen only once. What was sequenced was PBMCs. This rearrangement joins TRBV9 to TRBJ2-5; TRBD2 might be the D (6 bases). This TCR came from a boy under 18 in good health and CMV-seronegative. CDR3 amino acids: CASNGGAKKETQYF. The CDR3, as DNA: TGTGCCAGCAACGGCGGGGCGAAAAAAGAGACCCAGTACTTC.